These 17 T cell receptor beta chains were all obtained from the same sample, sequenced in a study of blood T cell repertoires in COVID-19. TCRdb's table, derived via immunoSEQ multiplex PCR, lists solely in-frame clones and lacks some. Of about 260,000 clones in the sample, 83% were seen once. Sequenced input: peripheral blood. Receptors were obtained from a woman between 45 and 60 years old who had recovered from COVID-19.

The V and J genes are TRBV27 and TRBJ2-2, with 11 bases fitting TRBD1. The V and J ends lost 2 bases and 7 bases, in that order; junction bases with no gene match: 6. Germline loops: CDR1 MNHEY, CDR2 SMNVEV (reference sequence). The CDR3 covers 16 residues. The chain's CDR3 is CASSLARTGGRGELFF. The CDR3 DNA reads TGTGCCAGCAGTTTAGCTAGGACAGGGGGCCGCGGGGAGCTGTTTTTT.

The chain recombines TRBV6-4 with TRBJ1-2, with D unclear. V was shortened by 5 bases and J by 5 bases, with 15 bases between the two germline ends. CDR1 is MRHNA and CDR2 is SNTAGT in the germline V gene. The length of the CDR3 is 14 residues. The CDR3 protein is CASSPGLAAYGYTF. The CDR3 nucleotides read TGTGCCAGCAGTCCCGGGTTGGCTGCATATGGCTACACCTTC.

The rearrangement joins TRBV28 to TRBJ1-2; TRBD1 agrees at 8 bases. Germline loops: CDR1 MDHEN, CDR2 SYDVKM. Trimming cost V 4 bases and J 1 base; bases outside gene matches: 8. This CDR3 is built from 16 residues. The CDR3 here is CASSSPGDRFNYGYTF. The CDR3 nucleotides read TGTGCCAGCAGTTCCCCGGGGGACAGGTTTAACTATGGCTACACCTTC.

This clone was detected a few times. This chain connects TRBV29-1 to TRBJ2-3; 8 positions match TRBD2. Germline V gene lookup returns CDR1 SQVTM and CDR2 ANQGSEA. The CDR3 extends over 14 amino acids. V gave up 5 bases and J gave up 1 base; unmatched junction bases: 5. The CDR3 spells CSVRVSGGTDTQYF. CDR3 nucleotide sequence: TGCAGCGTTCGCGTTAGCGGGGGCACAGATACGCAGTATTTT.

The chain combines TRBV28 with TRBJ2-1; TRBD2 matches at 14 bases. Unmatched junction bases numbered 5, after V lost 5 bases and J lost 2 bases. The CDR3 sequence is 17 residues long. Germline V gene sequence: CDR1 MDHEN, CDR2 SYDVKM. Here the CDR3 DNA reads TGTGCCAGCAGTACCCTGACTAGCGGGAGGGCCTACAATGAGCAGTTCTTC. It encodes CASSTLTSGRAYNEQFF.

In DNA, the CDR3 is TGTGCCAGCAGCTCAATGCGGGGGGTTCACACAGATACGCAGTATTTT. Amino acids: CASSSMRGVHTDTQYF. V is TRBV7-9 and J is TRBJ2-3; 8 nucleotides line up with TRBD2. The V segment lost 4 bases and the J segment 2 bases; nucleotides outside the gene matches: 8. This CDR3 has 16 residues. In germline, CDR1 is SEHNR, CDR2 FQNEAQ (reference sequence).

V usage is TRBV5-4 and J usage is TRBJ1-2, with D possibly TRBD1 on 5 matching bases. The CDR3 covers 15 residues. The V end lost 1 base, the J end lost 1 base, and 11 bases lay between the germline ends. CDR1 and CDR2 from the germline V gene are SGHNT and YYREEE (reference sequence). CDR3 amino acids: CASSLTGTLNYGYTF. The CDR3 bases are TGTGCCAGCAGCTTGACAGGAACCCTTAACTATGGCTACACCTTC.

Only a few counts were recorded for this clone. The rearrangement joins TRBV5-1 to TRBJ2-1, with TRBD2 matching 8 bases. CDR1 is SGHRS, CDR2 YFSETQ, per germline. The CDR3 is 15 residues long. V gave up 2 bases and J gave up 4 bases; unmatched junction bases: 5. CDR3 nucleotide sequence: TGCGCCAGCAGCTTAGGCGGGGGGAATTACAATGAGCAGTTCTTC. Amino acids: CASSLGGGNYNEQFF.

This clone was seen only once. V gene TRBV7-2 combines with J gene TRBJ2-7; the match to TRBD2 covers 8 bases. In germline, CDR1 is SGHTA, CDR2 FQGNSA. Losses at the gene ends were 5 bases for V and 2 bases for J; bases not matched to a gene: 5. This CDR3 region has 14 residues. CDR3 protein: CASSPPGLAYEQYF. In nucleotides, the CDR3 is TGTGCCAGCAGCCCACCGGGACTAGCCTACGAGCAGTACTTC. The full variable domain, with the rest looked up from reference TRBV7-2 and TRBJ2-7, is GAGVSQSPSNKVTEKGKDVELRCDPISGHTALYWYRQSLGQGLEFLIYFQGNSAPDKSGLPSDRFSAERTGGSVSTLTIQRTQQEDSAVYLCASSPPGLAYEQYFGPGTRLTVT.

The rearrangement joins TRBV11-2 to TRBJ1-1; D uncertain. This CDR3 has 11 amino acids. Germline loops: CDR1 SGHAT, CDR2 FQNNGV. V shed 5 bases and J shed 5 bases, with 6 bases lying between them. The CDR3 DNA reads TGTGCCAGCAGCCAAGCTACTGAAGCTTTCTTT. It specifies CASSQATEAFF.

V gene TRBV5-1 combines with J gene TRBJ2-3, with 8 nucleotides matching TRBD2. Trimming at V came to 4 bases and at J to 0 bases, leaving 7 bases not matched to a gene. Per the germline V gene, CDR1 is SGHRS and CDR2 is YFSETQ. The CDR3 length is 16 residues. CDR3: CASSVKRGPSTDTQYF. Written as DNA, the CDR3 is TGCGCCAGCAGCGTGAAGCGGGGGCCTAGCACAGATACGCAGTATTTT.

This chain connects TRBV2 to TRBJ2-7; 7 nucleotides line up with TRBD2. V was pared by 11 bases and J by 7 bases, with 8 bases of the junction left unmatched. The CDR3 has 11 residues. Per germline, CDR1 SNHLY and CDR2 FYNNEI. CDR3 sequence (DNA): TGTGCCGGCCTTCAGGGAGGGGAGCAGTACTTC. Translated, it gives CAGLQGGEQYF.

The J gene is TRBJ1-6, the V gene TRBV5-4; TRBD1 matches 7 bases. The CDR3 has 14 amino acids. Trimming removed 5 bases from V and 5 bases from J; junction bases left unmatched: 4. The germline gives CDR1 SGHNT, CDR2 YYREEE (reference sequence). CDR3 loop: CASRLGTDNSPLHF. The CDR3, as DNA: TGTGCCAGCAGGCTCGGGACAGATAATTCACCCCTCCACTTT.

The V and J genes are TRBV7-9 and TRBJ2-3; D unresolved. Germline CDR1 is SEHNR and CDR2 is FQNEAQ (reference sequence). V lost 1 base to trimming and J lost 1 base, with 12 bases between them. There are 16 residues in the CDR3. Here the CDR3 DNA reads TGTGCCAGCAGCTTAGGGCCCTCCTCACGCACAGATACGCAGTATTTT. Its translation: CASSLGPSSRTDTQYF. Together with reference TRBV7-9 and TRBJ2-3, the CDR3 gives the full variable domain: DTGVSQNPRHKITKRGQNVTFRCDPISEHNRLYWYRQTLGQGPEFLTYFQNEAQLEKSRLLSDRFSAERPKGSFSTLEIQRTEQGDSAMYLCASSLGPSSRTDTQYFGPGTRLTVL.

J is TRBJ2-5 and V is TRBV9; D not resolved. The germline CDR1 and CDR2 sequences are SGDLS and YYNGEE. The CDR3 loop spans 12 amino acids. Trimming left V 0 bases short and J 4 bases short, with 4 bases between. CDR3 region: CASSVVGETQYF. Written as DNA, the CDR3 is TGTGCCAGCAGCGTAGTCGGAGAGACCCAGTACTTC.

This clone was picked up one time. The CDR3 region has the DNA TGCGCCAGCAGCTTGGCCGAGCGGGGGAGCTCCGGGGAGCTGTTTTTT. It specifies CASSLAERGSSGELFF. The chain is built from TRBV5-1 and TRBJ2-2, with 8 bases matching TRBD2. The CDR3 extends over 16 amino acids. V was pared by 0 bases and J by 6 bases, with 7 bases of the junction left unmatched. Germline-derived CDR1 and CDR2 are SGHRS and YFSETQ.

This chain links TRBV27 with TRBJ2-1; 11 bases align to TRBD2. Germline V CDR1 and CDR2: MNHEY, SMNVEV (reference sequence). The CDR3 contains 16 residues. After removal of 3 bases from V and 5 bases from J, the junction contained 6 bases not matched to a gene. In DNA, the CDR3 is TGTGCCAGCAGTTTGCACTTGGGACTAGCGGACAATGAGCAGTTCTTC. Translation: CASSLHLGLADNEQFF.